This T cell receptor (beta chain) comes out of a study of OX40 agonist ivuxolimab in advanced cancers. Worth noting for this clone: The target antigen is unknown.

Sequenced by immunoSEQ multiplex PCR; TCRdb stores in-frame clones only, minus some. The sample consists of approximately 94,000 clones, over 75% of them appearing once. CDR3 size: 15 residues. The ends were cut back, 7 bases at V and 0 bases at J, with 14 bases in the middle. The germline CDR1 and CDR2 sequences are SGHAT and FQNNGV. Overall study results and limits: CD4+ and CD8+ blood T cells expanded clonally by week 6 at 0.1 to 3.0 mg/kg.

This TCR was recovered from an adult with an advanced solid tumor such as melanoma, head and neck, liver or kidney cancer. The chain links TRBV11-2 to TRBJ2-3; tentatively, D is TRBD2 (5 bases). Sequenced here: CD4+ or CD8+ T cells sorted from blood, sampled in a trial of the OX40 agonist ivuxolimab. CDR3 sequence: CASNLLGSSTDTQYF. The CDR3 DNA reads TGTGCCAGCAACCTACTAGGATCTAGCACAGATACGCAGTATTTT.